The rows below give T cell receptor beta chains drawn from one sample of a study of tumor and adjacent non-tumor tissue in lung cancer. A single record per CDR3 protein comes from TCRdb applying MiXCR to the multiplex PCR reads. The table has some 47,000 distinct CDR3 sequences, more than 60% seen once. Sample: distant non-tumor lung tissue. These receptors originate from a woman in her thirties or forties with non-small cell lung cancer. The CDR3 runs from the conserved cysteine through the conserved F or W. D genes are given only for firm matches. Clone size appears in some rows only: once, few, many, or a class for an expanded clone.

.,TRBJ1-1,TRBV29-1,TRBD1,CSAVGQGNTEAFF,TGTAGTGCCGTGGGACAGGGGAACACTGAAGCTTTCTTT
.,TRBJ2-3,TRBV29-1,TRBD2,CSVVEVGGLRYF,TGCAGTGTTGTTGAAGTGGGAGGGTTGAGGTATTTT
.,TRBJ2-4,TRBV7-9,.,CASSPTGGIKNIQYF,TGTGCCAGCAGCCCGACCGGTGGTATCAAAAACATTCAGTACTTC
.,TRBJ2-5,TRBV24-1,TRBD1,CATSDSGRGSETQYF,TGTGCCACCAGTGATTCGGGCAGGGGGAGTGAGACCCAGTACTTC
.,TRBJ2-7,TRBV20-1,.,CSASEQGNRDEQYF,TGCAGTGCAAGTGAACAGGGTAATCGGGACGAGCAGTACTTC
many,TRBJ1-2,TRBV6-1,.,CASSEWAGPYGYTF,TGTGCCAGCAGTGAATGGGCAGGGCCCTATGGCTACACCTTC
.,TRBJ2-5,TRBV11-2,.,CASSLGLDVGVQETKYF,TGTGCCAGCAGCTTAGGTCTGGATGTCGGGGTCCAAGAGACAAAGTACTTC
.,TRBJ2-4,TRBV6-5,TRBD1,CAGNPTVLQGVDIQYF,TGTGCCGGCAATCCCACCGTTCTCCAGGGGGTCGACATTCAGTACTTC
many,TRBJ2-1,TRBV5-1,.,CASSLLGGVNEQFF,TGCGCCAGCAGCTTGCTGGGGGGAGTCAATGAGCAGTTCTTC
many,TRBJ2-1,TRBV29-1,.,CSVDRASYNEQFF,TGCAGCGTTGACAGGGCCTCCTACAATGAGCAGTTCTTC
many,TRBJ2-1,TRBV20-1,TRBD1,CSAGALQGAAYNEQFF,TGCAGTGCTGGGGCCTTACAGGGGGCCGCATACAATGAGCAGTTCTTC
once,TRBJ1-3,TRBV6-6,.,CASSSRSGLLGYTIYF,TGTGCCAGCAGTTCCAGATCCGGTCTCCTCGGATACACCATATATTTT
.,TRBJ1-5,TRBV11-3,.,CASSPKHRVIGGQPQHF,TGTGCCAGCAGCCCCAAGCACAGGGTAATAGGGGGACAGCCCCAGCATTTT
.,TRBJ2-1,TRBV6-1,.,CTSSLRGVFSRSNEQFF,TGTACCAGCAGCCTAAGAGGGGTGTTCTCTCGCAGCAATGAGCAGTTCTTC
.,TRBJ2-1,TRBV11-1,.,CASTPHRYNEQFF,TGTGCCAGCACCCCGCATCGTTACAATGAGCAGTTCTTC
many,TRBJ2-7,TRBV20-1,TRBD2,CSAFSGGASYEQYF,TGCAGTGCTTTTAGCGGGGGAGCCTCCTACGAGCAGTACTTC
.,TRBJ1-6,TRBV28,TRBD1,CASNDRVSALHF,TGTGCCAGTAATGACAGGGTTTCAGCCCTCCACTTT
.,TRBJ2-1,TRBV6-2/TRBV6-3,.,CASSYLGRGEQLF,TGTGCCAGCAGTTACCTGGGAAGGGGTGAGCAGTTGTTC
.,TRBJ1-6,TRBV11-2,.,CTSSLARCNSPLHF,TGTACCAGCAGCTTAGCCAGGTGTAATTCACCCCTCCACTTT
few,TRBJ2-3,TRBV6-5,.,CASSPPQGASTDTQYF,TGTGCCAGTAGCCCTCCCCAGGGTGCGAGCACAGATACGCAGTATTTT
.,TRBJ2-5,TRBV4-1,.,CASSRDRDEAETRYF,TGCGCCAGCAGCCGAGATCGGGACGAGGCCGAGACCCGATACTTC
.,TRBJ2-1,TRBV11-3,.,CASSPRFRSSNNEQFF,TGTGCCAGCAGCCCAAGATTTAGGAGCTCCAACAATGAGCAGTTCTTC
few,TRBJ1-4,TRBV4-1,.,CASSQARTAEKLLF,TGCGCCAGCAGCCAAGCCAGGACAGCGGAAAAACTGCTTTTT
.,TRBJ2-5,TRBV5-1,.,CTSSLTIPYQETQYF,TGCACCAGCAGCTTGACTATCCCGTACCAAGAGACCCAGTACTTC
.,TRBJ2-3,TRBV12-3/TRBV12-4,.,CVSSSGTIIEPMTQYF,TGTGTCAGCAGTTCCGGGACAATTATTGAACCAATGACGCAGTATTTT
.,TRBJ2-3,TRBV4-1,TRBD1,CASSREGRGRWRTGTDTQYF,TGCGCCAGCAGCCGCGAAGGAAGGGGGCGATGGAGGACCGGCACAGATACGCAGTATTTT
few,TRBJ2-1,TRBV11-2,.,CASSSLGAGGQFF,TGTGCCAGCAGCTCGCTTGGCGCCGGAGGGCAGTTCTTC
.,TRBJ2-1,TRBV2,.,CASSAVLSLGQFF,TGTGCCAGCAGTGCTGTACTCAGCCTGGGGCAGTTCTTC
.,TRBJ2-1,TRBV11-2,.,CASSWTNGDNEQFF,TGTGCCAGCAGTTGGACTAACGGAGACAATGAGCAGTTCTTC
.,TRBJ2-7,TRBV11-2,.,CTSSLFGWRALYEQYF,TGTACCAGCAGCCTTTTTGGGTGGAGAGCCCTCTACGAGCAGTACTTC